The rows below give T cell receptor beta chains drawn from one sample of a study of blood T cell repertoires in COVID-19. Profiled with immunoSEQ multiplex PCR; TCRdb holds only in-frame clones, not every one. The top ten clones hold about 1.2% of a sample with 300,000 or so clones, 65% to 85% of them seen once. The specimen was peripheral blood. These receptors were obtained from a woman in her forties or fifties with acute or convalescent COVID-19. CDR3s include the opening cysteine and the closing phenylalanine or tryptophan. The order of the fields is J gene, clone size, V gene, D gene, CDR3 protein, CDR3 DNA. The D gene is left open where the match is weak. Part of the rows lack a size; the others show once, few, many or a class for expanded clones.

TRBJ1-5	once	TRBV4-1	.	CASSPREGQPQHF	TGCGCCAGCAGCCCCAGGGAGGGTCAGCCCCAGCATTTT
TRBJ1-1	.	TRBV27	.	CASSYAGPDTEAFF	TGTGCCAGCAGCTATGCGGGGCCCGACACTGAAGCTTTCTTT
TRBJ2-5	.	TRBV7-3	TRBD1	CASSATGDGTQYF	TGTGCCAGCAGCGCAACAGGGGATGGGACCCAGTACTTC
TRBJ1-6	.	TRBV27	.	CASTRTSRGPNSPLHF	TGTGCCAGCACCCGTACGAGTAGGGGCCCGAATTCACCCCTCCACTTT
TRBJ1-2	.	TRBV19	TRBD1	CASSPRDRANYGYTF	TGTGCCAGTAGTCCCCGGGACAGGGCTAACTATGGCTACACCTTC
TRBJ1-1	few	TRBV5-4	.	CASRNTGSTEAFF	TGTGCCAGCAGGAACACAGGGAGCACTGAAGCTTTCTTT
TRBJ2-4	.	TRBV30	.	CAWATGRNIQYF	TGTGCCTGGGCAACAGGGCGAAACATTCAGTACTTC
TRBJ1-1	.	TRBV19	TRBD1	CASSLLQGVGEAFF	TGTGCCAGTAGCCTTTTACAGGGGGTCGGTGAAGCTTTCTTT
TRBJ2-1	.	TRBV7-3	TRBD2	CASSLGLAGNNEQFF	TGTGCCAGCAGCTTAGGACTAGCGGGGAACAATGAGCAGTTCTTC
TRBJ1-2	.	TRBV5-5	.	CASSFGPDPYGYTF	TGTGCCAGCAGCTTTGGGCCAGACCCCTATGGCTACACCTTC
TRBJ1-1	.	TRBV5-1	.	CASSLVTGNTEAFF	TGCGCCAGCAGCTTGGTGACAGGGAACACTGAAGCTTTCTTT
TRBJ2-1	.	TRBV7-2	.	CASSRYGNEQFF	TGTGCCAGCAGCCGCTATGGCAATGAGCAGTTCTTC
TRBJ1-6	.	TRBV3-1/TRBV3-2	.	CASSRPNSPLHF	TGTGCCAGCAGCCGGCCTAATTCACCCCTCCACTTT
TRBJ2-7	.	TRBV18	.	CASSPNIQGEQYF	TGTGCCAGCTCACCAAATATCCAGGGCGAGCAGTACTTC
TRBJ2-3	.	TRBV27	.	CASSPLQGWTTDTQYF	TGTGCCAGCAGTCCCCTACAGGGTTGGACGACAGATACGCAGTATTTT
TRBJ1-2	.	TRBV12-3/TRBV12-4	.	CASSFEVNGYTF	TGTGCCAGCAGTTTTGAGGTCAATGGCTACACCTTC
TRBJ1-2	.	TRBV18	.	CASSRGRTEGYTF	TGTGCCAGCTCACGAGGACGGACTGAGGGCTACACCTTC
TRBJ1-5	.	TRBV30	TRBD1	CAVGQGFNQPQHF	TGTGCCGTAGGACAGGGTTTCAATCAGCCCCAGCATTTT
TRBJ2-3	.	TRBV5-4	.	CASSLFLAGADTQYF	TGTGCCAGCAGCTTGTTTCTAGCTGGGGCAGATACGCAGTATTTT
TRBJ2-2	.	TRBV3-1/TRBV3-2	TRBD1	CASSQDRQGGTGELFF	TGTGCCAGCAGCCAAGATAGACAGGGTGGGACCGGGGAGCTGTTTTTT
TRBJ1-3	.	TRBV30	TRBD1	CAWSGGTGKGNTIYF	TGTGCCTGGAGTGGTGGGACAGGGAAGGGAAACACCATATATTTT
TRBJ1-1	.	TRBV19	.	CASSSWAGEAFF	TGTGCCAGTAGTTCATGGGCCGGTGAAGCTTTCTTT
TRBJ2-3	.	TRBV25-1	TRBD1	CASRTGAADTQYF	TGTGCCAGCAGAACAGGGGCGGCAGATACGCAGTATTTT
TRBJ1-1	.	TRBV7-8	.	CASSRTANTEAFF	TGTGCCAGCAGCCGGACAGCTAACACTGAAGCTTTCTTT
TRBJ1-1	.	TRBV5-1	.	CASSLAEGGITEAFF	TGCGCCAGCAGCTTGGCCGAGGGAGGAATAACTGAAGCTTTCTTT
TRBJ2-5	once	TRBV7-7	.	CASSPTPGEGTQYF	TGTGCCAGCAGCCCGACTCCGGGAGAGGGGACCCAGTACTTC
TRBJ1-1	once	TRBV29-1	.	CSVSEAWEAFF	TGCAGCGTCAGTGAGGCATGGGAAGCTTTCTTT
TRBJ1-2	.	TRBV5-1	.	CASSSDTSGSYYGYTF	TGCGCCAGCAGCTCGGACACCTCTGGATCCTACTATGGCTACACCTTC
TRBJ2-6	.	TRBV5-5	.	CASVGSSGANVLTF	TGTGCCAGTGTGGGCAGCTCTGGGGCCAACGTCCTGACTTTC
TRBJ2-7	.	TRBV5-1	TRBD1	CASSLVTGGRHEQYF	TGCGCCAGCAGCTTGGTAACAGGGGGCAGGCACGAGCAGTACTTC
TRBJ1-2	.	TRBV27	TRBD1	CASSLAETGYGYTF	TGTGCCAGCAGTTTAGCCGAGACAGGGTATGGCTACACCTTC
TRBJ1-3	.	TRBV4-1	.	CASREGNTIYF	TGCGCCAGCAGGGAGGGAAACACCATATATTTT
TRBJ2-1	few	TRBV7-9	TRBD2	CASSPGGLAVFRNEQFF	TGTGCCAGCAGCCCCGGGGGACTAGCGGTCTTCCGCAATGAGCAGTTCTTC
TRBJ2-3	once	TRBV28	.	CASSRTSTDTQYF	TGTGCCAGCAGTCGGACAAGCACAGATACGCAGTATTTT
TRBJ2-5	.	TRBV29-1	.	CSVELSGETQYF	TGCAGCGTTGAACTGTCCGGAGAGACCCAGTACTTC
TRBJ1-1	.	TRBV29-1	.	CSAGVLNTEAFF	TGCAGCGCAGGAGTTCTGAACACTGAAGCTTTCTTT
TRBJ2-7	.	TRBV6-4	.	CASLDSVSYEQYF	TGTGCCAGCCTAGACAGCGTCTCCTACGAGCAGTACTTC
TRBJ1-2	.	TRBV12-3/TRBV12-4	TRBD1	CASSRGQGNGYTF	TGTGCCAGCAGCCGTGGACAGGGTAATGGCTACACCTTC
TRBJ2-3	.	TRBV7-8	.	CASSSNRDRKADTQYF	TGTGCCAGCAGCTCAAACCGGGATCGAAAGGCAGATACGCAGTATTTT
TRBJ2-1	.	TRBV4-1	TRBD1	CASSHDRESSYNEQFF	TGCGCCAGCAGCCATGACAGGGAGAGCTCCTACAATGAGCAGTTCTTC
TRBJ2-5	.	TRBV27	.	CASRGGLGARFSQYF	TGTGCCAGCAGGGGGGGGCTCGGGGCGCGGTTCTCCCAGTACTTC
TRBJ2-6	.	TRBV18	TRBD2	CASSHSAGVDSGANVLTF	TGTGCCAGCTCCCATTCAGCGGGAGTGGACTCTGGGGCCAACGTCCTGACTTTC
TRBJ1-4	.	TRBV7-2	.	CASSLVGQGLWNEKLFF	TGTGCCAGCAGCTTAGTTGGCCAGGGGCTATGGAATGAAAAACTGTTTTTT
TRBJ1-5	few	TRBV6-2/TRBV6-3	.	CASSVRTGISSNQPQHF	TGTGCCAGCAGTGTGAGGACTGGGATTTCGAGCAATCAGCCCCAGCATTTT
TRBJ2-5	once	TRBV29-1	TRBD1	CSGTEETQYF	TGCAGTGGGACAGAAGAGACCCAGTACTTC
TRBJ1-4	.	TRBV5-1	.	CASSLAPNEKLFF	TGCGCCAGCAGCTTAGCGCCTAATGAAAAACTGTTTTTT